This T cell receptor beta chain emerged from a study of human T cells and chemical hapten exposure. Overall study context: Donors were sensitized with 2% DPC on the upper inner arm.

One entry per CDR3 protein results from TCRdb running MiXCR on the RACE reads. The sample yields 70,000 to 95,000 distinct CDR3 sequences, around 6.7% seen once. Time point: patch test 2, 6 weeks after DPC sensitization. The treatment: therapeutic diphenylcyclopropenone sensitization with weekly scalp DPC. V was pared by 9 bases and J by 0 bases, with 6 bases between. Germline V gives CDR1 MNHEY, CDR2 SVGAGI. The CDR3 contains 12 residues. The chain is built from TRBV6-5 and TRBJ2-4; D may match TRBD1 or TRBD2 (5 bases each). This sequence originates from a woman aged 30 to 39 with alopecia areata. Some clones in this sample may be carry-over from other donors' samples. The input for sequencing was whole blood, taken in connection with sensitization to the hapten diphenylcyclopropenone (DPC). The CDR3 reads CASGGAKNIQYF. Here the CDR3 DNA reads TGTGCCAGTGGGGGAGCCAAAAACATTCAGTACTTC.